The rows below give T cell receptor beta chains drawn from one sample of a study of technical replicates of blood from several donors. The protocol was immunoSEQ multiplex PCR, while the TCRdb copy is restricted to in-frame clones and leaves out a portion. The repertoire holds 100,000 or so clones, with roughly 95% as singletons. Sequencing was performed on T cells isolated from PBMCs. These receptors were obtained from a human donor in good health. The CDR3 runs from the conserved cysteine through the conserved F or W.

v_call	cdr3_aa
TRBV19	CASDQEVGANVLTF
TRBV7-9	CASSPGGGLAEQETQYF
TRBV18	CASHRDRDYEQYF
TRBV5-1	CASSLSTSGDEQYF
TRBV10-1	CASSETSADTQYF
TRBV6-6	CASGQMGNQPQHF
TRBV28	CASSQGSGRATDTQYF
TRBV30	CAGEERGGSETQYF
TRBV28	CASSSYGAGSETQYF
TRBV10-2	CASLGGGAWKTDTQYF
TRBV7-2	CASSRGQVGSYEQYF
TRBV6-5	CASSTTRSTDTQYF
TRBV5-4	CASSLAPLAGMDEQYF
TRBV10-1	CASSDGGSRRDTQYF
TRBV7-9	CASITAASGNNEQFF
TRBV6-1	CASRETGDQPQHF
TRBV30	CAWGRGTSDQETQYF
TRBV6-5	CASRRRQGGAYEQYF
TRBV5-1	CASSSEYRVADTQYF
TRBV11-2	CASSLVWGGDGELFF
TRBV29-1	CSVGLSGRARNEQFF
TRBV6-5	CASSYQRGGSYEQYF
TRBV5-1	CASSLTGGGETQYF
TRBV5-1	CASSPELYTDTQYF
TRBV7-2	CASSSTGWGMNTEAFF
TRBV6-5	CASSYTGEYGYTF
TRBV6-1	CASSETGGTGTDTQYF
TRBV7-9	CASSLVGGRRDYEQYF
TRBV5-1	CASSLSTAYEQYF
TRBV2	CASSAGGALNEQFF
TRBV15	CATSSVTGVEAFF
TRBV6-1	CASSEEAGGQGNQPQHF
TRBV4-2	CASSQDSGGGTEAFF
TRBV18	CASSRESEQYF
TRBV6-5	CASRWGQNYGYTF
TRBV10-3	CATMGQVGGNTIYF
TRBV2	CASRNRGGSDGYTF
TRBV9	CASSVDGGAKNEQFF
TRBV28	CASSWQGVGMNTEAFF
TRBV7-2	CASSLYPTPQETQYF
TRBV10-2	CASSEGGGRSTYTQYF
TRBV6-5	CASSPPSSRGYGYTF
TRBV11-2	CASSFLAGEGETQYF
TRBV28	CASSFSEVIGGYNEQFF
TRBV7-9	CASSLAQGFNEQYF
TRBV25-1	CASSRGFNYGYTF
TRBV2	CASIMTSGGSGELFF
TRBV11-2	CASSSSSYEQYF
TRBV7-9	CASSLGFGGATYEQYF
TRBV28	CASSLRLAGHLSYEQYF
TRBV6-6	CASTRDSYGYTF
TRBV10-2	CASSPGGETQYF
TRBV5-1	CASSFQPWGSGGPYQETQYF
TRBV15	CATLYGNSPLHF